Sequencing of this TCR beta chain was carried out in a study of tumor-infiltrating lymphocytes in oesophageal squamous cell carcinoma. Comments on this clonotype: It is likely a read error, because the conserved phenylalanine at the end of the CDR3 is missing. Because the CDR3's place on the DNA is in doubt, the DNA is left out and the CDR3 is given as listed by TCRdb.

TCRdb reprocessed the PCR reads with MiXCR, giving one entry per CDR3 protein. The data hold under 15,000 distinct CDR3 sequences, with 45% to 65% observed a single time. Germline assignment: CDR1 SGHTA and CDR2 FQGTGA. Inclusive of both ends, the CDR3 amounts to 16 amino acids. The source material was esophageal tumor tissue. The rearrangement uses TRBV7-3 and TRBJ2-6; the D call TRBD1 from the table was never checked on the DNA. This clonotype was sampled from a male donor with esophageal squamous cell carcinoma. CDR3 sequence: CASSSGQVADTQYFGA.